This T cell receptor (beta chain) came from a study of shared clonotypes between healthy human individuals. Germline lookup yields CDR1 SGHRS and CDR2 YFSETQ. V lost 0 bases to trimming and J lost 3 bases, with 7 bases between them. The CDR3 sequence is 14 residues long. Replicate PCRs for unsorted PBMC used around 270 ng DNA (around 29,000 T cell genomes). Ten immunoSEQ deep assay plates were used to sequence unsorted PBMC DNA. The authors' processing: Quality scores were absent from the junction-only immunoSEQ sequences, so filtering differed. This table comes from immunoSEQ multiplex PCR, and its TCRdb copy is limited to in-frame clones, with some not included. V and J calls and clone size are copied from that table; D and trimming were computed from the DNA. Counted here are around 500,000 clones, 81% occurring once; the ten biggest clones make up approximately 11%.

The sequence derives from a woman between 35 and 50 years old in good health. Some clones in this sample may be carry-over from other donors' samples. This chain links TRBV5-1 with TRBJ2-1; D uncertain. The sequenced sample consisted of PBMCs. This CDR3 reads CASSLEARYNEQFF. The CDR3 bases are TGCGCCAGCAGCTTGGAGGCCCGCTACAATGAGCAGTTCTTC.